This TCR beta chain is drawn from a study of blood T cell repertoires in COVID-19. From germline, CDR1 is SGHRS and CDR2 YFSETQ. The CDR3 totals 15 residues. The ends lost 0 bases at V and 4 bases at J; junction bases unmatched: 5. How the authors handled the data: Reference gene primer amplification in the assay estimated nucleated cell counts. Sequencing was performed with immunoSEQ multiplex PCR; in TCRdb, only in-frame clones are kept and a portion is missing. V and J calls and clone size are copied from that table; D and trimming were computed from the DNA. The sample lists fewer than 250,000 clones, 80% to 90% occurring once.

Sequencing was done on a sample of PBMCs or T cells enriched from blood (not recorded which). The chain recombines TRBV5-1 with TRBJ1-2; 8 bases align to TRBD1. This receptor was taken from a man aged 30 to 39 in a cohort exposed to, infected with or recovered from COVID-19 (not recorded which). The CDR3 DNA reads TGCGCCAGCAGCTTGGAACGACAGGGGACCTATGGCTACACCTTC. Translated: CASSLERQGTYGYTF. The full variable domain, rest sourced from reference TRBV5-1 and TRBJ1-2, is KAGVTQTPRYLIKTRGQQVTLSCSPISGHRSVSWYQQTPGQGLQFLFEYFSETQRNKGNFPGRFSGRQFSNSRSEMNVSTLELGDSALYLCASSLERQGTYGYTFGSGTRLTVV.